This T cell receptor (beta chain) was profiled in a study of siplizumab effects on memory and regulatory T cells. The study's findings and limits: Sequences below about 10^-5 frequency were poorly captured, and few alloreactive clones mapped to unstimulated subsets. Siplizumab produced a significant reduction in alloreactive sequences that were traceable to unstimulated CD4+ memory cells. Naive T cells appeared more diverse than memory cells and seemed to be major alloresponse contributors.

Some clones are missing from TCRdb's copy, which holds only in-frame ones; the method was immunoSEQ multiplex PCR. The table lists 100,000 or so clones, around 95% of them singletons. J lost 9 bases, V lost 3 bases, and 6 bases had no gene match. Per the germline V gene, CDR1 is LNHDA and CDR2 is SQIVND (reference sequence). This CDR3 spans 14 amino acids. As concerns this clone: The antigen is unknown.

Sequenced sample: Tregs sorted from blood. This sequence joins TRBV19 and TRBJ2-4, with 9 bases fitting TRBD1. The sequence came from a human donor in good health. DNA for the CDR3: TGTGCCAGTAGTATTGGGACAGGGTCGGGCATTCAGTACTTC. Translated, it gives CASSIGTGSGIQYF.